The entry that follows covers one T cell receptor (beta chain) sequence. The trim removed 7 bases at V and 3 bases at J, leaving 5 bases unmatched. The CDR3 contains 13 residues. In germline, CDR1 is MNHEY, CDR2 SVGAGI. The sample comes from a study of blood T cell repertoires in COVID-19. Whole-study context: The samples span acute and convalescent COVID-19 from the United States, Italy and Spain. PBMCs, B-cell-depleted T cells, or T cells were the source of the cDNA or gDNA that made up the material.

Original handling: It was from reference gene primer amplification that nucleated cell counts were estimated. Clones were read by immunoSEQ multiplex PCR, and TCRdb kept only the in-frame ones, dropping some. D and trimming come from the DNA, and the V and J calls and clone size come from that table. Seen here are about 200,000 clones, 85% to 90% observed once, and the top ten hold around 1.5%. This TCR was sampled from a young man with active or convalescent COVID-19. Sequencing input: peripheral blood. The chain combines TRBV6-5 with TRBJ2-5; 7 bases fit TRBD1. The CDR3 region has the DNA TGTGCCAGCAACCCAGGACAGGAAGAGACCCAGTACTTC. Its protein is CASNPGQEETQYF.